This record looks at one TCR beta chain sequence and its context. V was clipped by 6 bases and J by 3 bases; unmatched bases: 10. The CDR3 extends over 17 amino acids. CDR1 is SNHLY, CDR2 FYNNEI, per germline. Grouping used clinical history reported by participants in a survey and questionnaire. The method was immunoSEQ multiplex PCR; TCRdb's version includes in-frame clones alone and lacks a portion of them. This sample yields a few hundred thousand clones, of which 88% are seen a single time; about 1.2% belongs to the top ten. The data are from a study of blood T cell repertoires in COVID-19. Across the study: Some COVID-19 samples were acute and others convalescent; all came from the United States, Italy and Spain.

The rearrangement links TRBV2 to TRBJ1-6, with TRBD1 matching over 8 bases. Specimen: PBMCs or T cells enriched from blood (not recorded which). This sequence was found in a woman aged 18-30 years who had recovered from COVID-19. This CDR3 is CASRIGTGTGYNSPLHF. The CDR3, as DNA: TGTGCCAGCAGAATTGGAACCGGGACAGGCTATAATTCACCCCTCCACTTT.